These 22 T cell receptor beta chains originate from one sample sequenced in a study of cytomegalovirus exposure and HLA in healthy donors. 13 Jbeta primers and 60 Vbeta primers were used for the PCR. The table came from immunoSEQ multiplex PCR; TCRdb's copy has only in-frame clones and leaves some out. The data show under 200,000 clones, 80% to 90% seen once. The material sequenced was PBMCs. These TCRs come from a man younger than 35 in good health and CMV-seropositive.

The genes are TRBV5-4 and TRBJ1-1, with 10 positions matching TRBD1. This CDR3 is 17 amino acids long. The germline V gene has CDR1 SGHNT and CDR2 YYREEE (reference sequence). The trim removed 4 bases at V and 0 bases at J, leaving 9 bases unmatched. The CDR3 here is CASSAGQGSVLNTEAFF. The DNA of the CDR3 is TGTGCCAGCAGCGCGGGACAGGGGTCTGTTCTGAACACTGAAGCTTTCTTT.

This clone was observed a single time. The chain recombines TRBV30 with TRBJ2-5; no firm D call. The V end was cut by 0 bases, the J end by 5 bases, with 7 bases between. Germline assignment: CDR1 GTSNPN and CDR2 SVGIG (reference sequence). The CDR3 extends over 12 amino acids. This CDR3 is CAWSVQFETQYF. For the CDR3, the DNA is TGTGCCTGGAGTGTACAGTTTGAGACCCAGTACTTC.

The rearrangement uses TRBV7-9 and TRBJ2-1, with a possible D match to TRBD2 (6 bases). Trimming pared 4 bases from V and 9 bases from J, leaving 10 bases between. Germline CDR1 SEHNR, CDR2 FQNEAQ (reference sequence). The CDR3 totals 12 residues. CDR3 DNA: TGTGCCAGCAGCTGGGGGGTCAGTGAGCAGTTCTTC. Its translation is CASSWGVSEQFF.

This clone has a handful of counts. V usage is TRBV6-5 and J usage is TRBJ1-5, with D tentatively TRBD1 (5 bases). This CDR3 is 12 amino acids long. V was shortened by 7 bases and J by 2 bases, with 6 bases between the two germline ends. Germline V gives CDR1 MNHEY, CDR2 SVGAGI. The DNA of the CDR3 is TGTGCCAGCAAAGGGGGCAATCAGCCCCAGCATTTT. Translated, it gives CASKGGNQPQHF.

This chain connects TRBV9 to TRBJ2-3; D gene uncertain. This CDR3 spans 17 amino acids. Trimming removed 0 bases from V and 2 bases from J, with 16 bases in between. The germline gives CDR1 SGDLS, CDR2 YYNGEE. CDR3 residues: CASSVAHSQLVTDTQYF. Written as DNA, the CDR3 is TGTGCCAGCAGCGTAGCCCACAGCCAGCTTGTCACAGATACGCAGTATTTT.

The chain employs TRBV5-1 and TRBJ1-2; D possibly corresponds to TRBD1 (6 bases). The germline V and J ends were trimmed by 4 bases and 4 bases, with 17 bases remaining between them. This CDR3 has 15 amino acids. Germline V lookup: CDR1 SGHRS, CDR2 YFSETQ. CDR3 protein: CASSLGGQGPYGYTF. Written as DNA, the CDR3 is TGCGCCAGCAGCCTGGGGGGCCAGGGGCCCTATGGCTACACCTTC.

The chain has TRBV19 and TRBJ1-5, with 9 positions matching TRBD1. Germline CDR1 is LNHDA and CDR2 is SQIVND (reference sequence). V lost 4 bases, J lost 2 bases, and 6 bases stayed unmatched. The CDR3 spans 16 residues. This CDR3 reads CASSNRDRVGNQPQHF. DNA for the CDR3: TGTGCCAGTAGTAACCGGGACAGGGTTGGCAATCAGCCCCAGCATTTT.

The rearrangement joins TRBV19 to TRBJ1-5; D gene uncertain. The germline V gene has CDR1 LNHDA and CDR2 SQIVND (reference sequence). Trimming shortened V by 1 base and J by 2 bases, and 6 bases separated the two germline ends. This CDR3 has 14 amino acids. The CDR3, as DNA: TGTGCCAGTAGTATAGTCGTTGGCAATCAGCCCCAGCATTTT. Its protein is CASSIVVGNQPQHF.

CDR3 DNA: TGTGCCAGTAGTACAAGGCGGTTTGAAGCTTTCTTT. Residues: CASSTRRFEAFF. V is TRBV19 and J is TRBJ1-1; D unresolved. CDR1 is LNHDA, CDR2 SQIVND, per germline (reference sequence). The length of the CDR3 is 12 residues. Trimming shortened V by 4 bases and J by 7 bases, and 10 bases separated the two germline ends.

V is TRBV2 and J is TRBJ1-3; D is unresolved. With 6 bases removed from V and 0 bases from J, the gap between germline ends came to 9 bases. Per germline, CDR1 SNHLY and CDR2 FYNNEI. This CDR3 has 14 residues. The CDR3 bases are TGTGCCAGCAGACTCACCGACTCTGGAAACACCATATATTTT. Encoded protein: CASRLTDSGNTIYF.

The rearrangement links TRBV19 to TRBJ1-5; D might be TRBD1 (6 bases). The V end lost 6 bases, the J end lost 5 bases, and 17 bases lay between the germline ends. The length of the CDR3 is 15 residues. Germline-derived CDR1 and CDR2 are LNHDA and SQIVND (reference sequence). CDR3 nucleotide sequence: TGTGCCAGTAGGATGATGGGGGCTAGGGATCAGCCCCAGCATTTT. Protein: CASRMMGARDQPQHF.

The chain has TRBV7-2 and TRBJ1-4; 9 bases align to TRBD1. The germline V gene encodes CDR1 SGHTA and CDR2 FQGNSA. The V segment lost 5 bases and the J segment 6 bases; nucleotides outside the gene matches: 4. The CDR3 has 14 amino acids. CDR3 sequence: CASSLDRGDEKLFF. The CDR3 region has the DNA TGTGCCAGCAGCCTCGACAGGGGGGATGAAAAACTGTTTTTT.

CDR3 sequence (DNA): TGCGCCAGCAGCTACAGACTAGCGGGGGAACACTCCTACGAGCAGTACTTC. It codes for CASSYRLAGEHSYEQYF. The genes are TRBV4-3 and TRBJ2-7; the match to TRBD2 covers 12 bases. The CDR3 consists of 17 residues. Germline-derived CDR1 and CDR2 are LGHNA and YSLEER. Trimming cost V 5 bases and J 0 bases; bases outside gene matches: 8.

The V gene is TRBV7-9, the J gene TRBJ2-3; 11 bases map to TRBD1. V gave up 4 bases and J gave up 0 bases; unmatched junction bases: 3. The CDR3 totals 16 residues. The V gene's germline CDR1 is SEHNR and CDR2 FQNEAQ (reference sequence). DNA for the CDR3: TGTGCCAGCAGCTACGGACAGGGGGCGAGCACAGATACGCAGTATTTT. Residues: CASSYGQGASTDTQYF.

The chain recombines TRBV11-1 with TRBJ1-1; D gene unclear. Germline loops: CDR1 SGHAT, CDR2 FQDESV (reference sequence). The CDR3 contains 14 residues. Trimming left V 2 bases short and J 4 bases short, with 11 bases between. The CDR3 reads CASSLNVPVTEAFF. The CDR3 region has the DNA TGTGCCAGCAGCTTAAACGTGCCGGTCACTGAAGCTTTCTTT. Supplemented by reference TRBV11-1 and TRBJ1-1, the full variable domain reads EAEVAQSPRYKITEKSQAVAFWCDPISGHATLYWYRQILGQGPELLVQFQDESVVDDSQLPKDRFSAERLKGVDSTLKIQPAELGDSAMYLCASSLNVPVTEAFFGQGTRLTVV.

The chain employs TRBV27 and TRBJ1-1, with 9 bases identical to TRBD1. The CDR3 consists of 13 residues. Germline loops: CDR1 MNHEY, CDR2 SMNVEV (reference sequence). V was pared by 5 bases and J by 6 bases, with 4 bases of the junction left unmatched. This chain's CDR3 is CASSLDRGAEAFF. The CDR3 DNA reads TGTGCCAGCAGTCTCGACAGGGGGGCTGAAGCTTTCTTT.

V gene TRBV7-9 combines with J gene TRBJ1-1; D is uncertain. Trimming took off 7 bases at V and 5 bases at J, with 14 bases between the two ends. The length of the CDR3 is 13 residues. Germline CDR1 and CDR2: SEHNR and FQNEAQ (reference sequence). The CDR3 nucleotides read TGTGCCAGCACCAACGAGAGGAGAACTGAAGCTTTCTTT. It translates to CASTNERRTEAFF.

This chain uses TRBV7-3 with TRBJ1-1, with TRBD1 as a possible D gene (6 bases). Germline CDR1 reads SGHTA; CDR2 reads FQGTGA. The CDR3 contains 15 residues. Trimming removed 2 bases at V and 2 bases at J, with 12 bases between. The CDR3 DNA reads TGTGCCAGCAGCTTAGATGGGACAACAAACACTGAAGCTTTCTTT. It encodes CASSLDGTTNTEAFF.

The chain recombines TRBV27 with TRBJ2-7, with TRBD2 identical over 7 bases. After removal of 10 bases from V and 3 bases from J, the junction contained 15 bases not matched to a gene. This CDR3 region has 15 residues. The germline V gene has CDR1 MNHEY and CDR2 SMNVEV (reference sequence). CDR3 amino acids: CATSREGGAFYEQYF. CDR3 coding DNA: TGTGCCACTAGTAGGGAGGGCGGGGCGTTCTACGAGCAGTACTTC.

The chain couples TRBV5-1 to TRBJ2-1; TRBD2 matches 7 bases. Losses at the gene ends were 1 base for V and 7 bases for J; bases not matched to a gene: 8. The germline CDR1 and CDR2 sequences are SGHRS and YFSETQ. CDR3 size: 15 residues. In DNA form, the CDR3 reads TGCGCCAGCAGCTTGTCCCTAGCGGTACTAAATGAGCAGTTCTTC. Amino acids: CASSLSLAVLNEQFF.

This chain joins TRBV25-1 and TRBJ1-2; D remains unclear. From germline, CDR1 is MGHDK and CDR2 SYGVNS. CDR3 length: 13 residues. V lost 4 bases, J lost 4 bases, and 10 bases lay in between. The CDR3 coding sequence is TGTGCCAGCAGTGTAGCGAGCAGCTATGGCTACACCTTC. Translated: CASSVASSYGYTF.

The chain couples TRBV7-2 to TRBJ1-1; D gene ambiguous. The CDR3 is 15 amino acids. Germline V gene sequence: CDR1 SGHTA, CDR2 FQGNSA. V gave up 0 bases and J gave up 0 bases, with 8 bases separating them. The CDR3 coding sequence is TGTGCCAGCAGCTTAGCGGCCCAAGTGAACACTGAAGCTTTCTTT. This sequence encodes CASSLAAQVNTEAFF. Drawing the rest from reference TRBV7-2 and TRBJ1-1, the complete variable domain is GAGVSQSPSNKVTEKGKDVELRCDPISGHTALYWYRQSLGQGLEFLIYFQGNSAPDKSGLPSDRFSAERTGGSVSTLTIQRTQQEDSAVYLCASSLAAQVNTEAFFGQGTRLTVV.